Presented here are 19 T cell receptor beta chains from one specimen sequenced in a study of control samples from healthy donors and cancer patients. Libraries were prepared by immunoSEQ multiplex PCR; TCRdb keeps only in-frame clonotypes and omits some of them. The sample yields approximately 100,000 clones, about nine tenths seen once. The sequenced material came from blood. The source of these receptors is a man aged 25-45 years in good health.

The chain has TRBV12-3 or TRBV12-4 and TRBJ1-4; D uncertain. CDR3 length: 13 amino acids. V was pared by 1 base and J by 10 bases, with 10 bases between. CDR3 loop: CASSLDIGGKLFF. The CDR3 nucleotides are TGTGCCAGCAGTTTAGATATAGGTGGAAAACTGTTTTTT.

This rearrangement joins TRBV18 to TRBJ1-4; D ambiguous. V gave up 6 bases and J gave up 8 bases, with 10 bases separating them. The CDR3 covers 12 residues. The V gene's germline CDR1 is KGHSH and CDR2 LQKENI. The CDR3 coding sequence is TGTGCCAGCTCCCCCACATCGGAAAAACTGTTTTTT. Translation gives CASSPTSEKLFF.

The J gene is TRBJ2-2, the V gene TRBV19; a possible D gene is TRBD2 (7 bases). The germline V gene encodes CDR1 LNHDA and CDR2 SQIVND (reference sequence). Deletions cut 3 bases from V and 4 bases from J, with 12 bases between. The CDR3 extends over 15 amino acids. The CDR3 is CASSIWGGPTGELFF. CDR3 DNA sequence: TGTGCCAGTAGTATTTGGGGGGGCCCCACCGGGGAGCTGTTTTTT.

The genes are TRBV15 and TRBJ2-6; TRBD1 might be the D (5 bases). V was trimmed by 0 bases and J by 0 bases, leaving 6 bases between them. CDR3 size: 16 residues. Germline V lookup: CDR1 LNHNV, CDR2 YYDKDF (reference sequence). The CDR3 loop reads CATSRDGHSGANVLTF. CDR3 DNA: TGTGCCACCAGCAGAGATGGACACTCTGGGGCCAACGTCCTGACTTTC.

This chain connects TRBV7-9 to TRBJ2-3; 8 bases fit TRBD2. This CDR3 is 17 amino acids long. The junction had 7 bases not matched to a gene; V was cut back by 2 bases and J by 0 bases. The germline V gene has CDR1 SEHNR and CDR2 FQNEAQ (reference sequence). The CDR3 here is CASSLKPSGGSTDTQYF. As DNA, the CDR3 is TGTGCCAGCAGCTTAAAACCCTCGGGGGGGAGCACAGATACGCAGTATTTT. The full variable domain, with the rest looked up from reference TRBV7-9 and TRBJ2-3, is DTGVSQNPRHKITKRGQNVTFRCDPISEHNRLYWYRQTLGQGPEFLTYFQNEAQLEKSRLLSDRFSAERPKGSFSTLEIQRTEQGDSAMYLCASSLKPSGGSTDTQYFGPGTRLTVL.

The V and J genes are TRBV6-5 and TRBJ1-2, with D unresolved. The germline V and J ends were trimmed by 6 bases and 5 bases, with 19 bases remaining between them. Germline V lookup: CDR1 MNHEY, CDR2 SVGAGI. The CDR3 extends over 15 amino acids. The DNA for the CDR3 is TGTGCCAGCAGCTTTGAAGAGAGGGTGGGGTATGGCTACACCTTC. The encoded protein is CASSFEERVGYGYTF.

This chain links TRBV7-9 with TRBJ2-3, with D tentatively TRBD2 (6 bases). The CDR3 loop spans 14 amino acids. Germline values: CDR1 SEHNR, CDR2 FQNEAQ (reference sequence). V gave up 1 base and J gave up 4 bases, with 9 bases separating them. CDR3 residues: CASSLVGGSDTQYF. The CDR3, as DNA: TGTGCCAGCAGCTTAGTGGGGGGATCAGATACGCAGTATTTT.

DNA of the CDR3: TGTGCCAGCAGTGAGGCCAGGGGCGGCGAGCAGTACGTC. This gives the protein CASSEARGGEQYV. V and J are TRBV6-1 and TRBJ2-7; D might be TRBD1 (6 bases). This CDR3 comprises 13 residues. The V and J ends lost 3 bases and 6 bases respectively, with 12 bases between them. CDR1 is MNHNS, CDR2 SASEGT, per germline.

The chain combines TRBV14 with TRBJ2-1; 16 bases fit TRBD2. Losses at the gene ends were 4 bases for V and 7 bases for J; bases not matched to a gene: 22. This CDR3 is built from 22 residues. In germline, CDR1 is SGHDN, CDR2 FVKESK. In nucleotides, the CDR3 is TGTGCCAGCAGCCGACGACCTCGCAGGGAAGGGACTAGCGGGGGGGCGGGGAATGAGCAGTTCTTC. Translating it yields CASSRRPRREGTSGGAGNEQFF.

This clone was observed a single time. V is TRBV7-9 and J is TRBJ1-1; D may be TRBD1 (6 bases). Trimming removed 5 bases from V and 2 bases from J, with 12 bases in between. This CDR3 region has 14 residues. Per the germline V gene, CDR1 is SEHNR and CDR2 is FQNEAQ (reference sequence). The CDR3 nucleotides are TGTGCCAGCAGCCAGCAGGGGATAAACACTGAAGCTTTCTTT. Encoded protein: CASSQQGINTEAFF.

This clone has just one count. CDR3 amino acids: CASSETGGEETQYF. The CDR3 DNA sequence: TGTGCCAGCAGTGAGACAGGGGGCGAAGAGACCCAGTACTTC. The rearrangement joins TRBV6-4 to TRBJ2-5; 10 bases match TRBD1. Germline V gene sequence: CDR1 MRHNA, CDR2 SNTAGT. The CDR3 covers 14 residues. Trimming removed 3 bases from V and 3 bases from J; junction bases left unmatched: 1.

The rearrangement uses TRBV3-1 (or the pseudogene TRBV3-2) and TRBJ2-1; no reliable D call. This CDR3 contains 17 residues. Germline-derived CDR1 and CDR2 are LGHDT and YNNKEL (reference sequence). V shed 4 bases and J shed 0 bases, with 16 bases lying between them. CDR3 sequence reads: CASSLFSGFGSYNEQFF. For the CDR3, the DNA is TGTGCCAGCAGCCTGTTTAGTGGGTTCGGCTCCTACAATGAGCAGTTCTTC.

This clone was counted between two and nine times. This chain links TRBV19 with TRBJ2-7, with a weak D call TRBD1 (6 bases). Between the trimmed V and J ends, which lost 0 bases and 7 bases, there was a span of 10 bases. Per germline, CDR1 LNHDA and CDR2 SQIVND (reference sequence). This CDR3 region has 13 residues. CDR3 amino acids: CASSIEDDREQYF. The CDR3 DNA reads TGTGCCAGTAGTATAGAGGATGACAGGGAGCAGTACTTC.

The genes are TRBV2 and TRBJ1-1, with 8 bases identical to TRBD1. The germline CDR1 and CDR2 sequences are SNHLY and FYNNEI. J lost 10 bases, V lost 6 bases, and 7 bases had no gene match. The CDR3 consists of 12 residues. CDR3 coding DNA: TGTGCCAGCAGCCCCGGACAGGGAGGAGCTTTCTTT. Amino acids: CASSPGQGGAFF.

The gene calls are TRBV7-8 and TRBJ1-6, with 7 positions matching TRBD1. V lost 5 bases to trimming and J lost 8 bases; unmatched junction nucleotides: 15. CDR3 size: 17 residues. Germline-derived CDR1 and CDR2 are SGHVS and FQNEAQ. CDR3 loop: CASSQAGGLKIHSPLHF. CDR3 nucleotides: TGTGCCAGCAGCCAGGCAGGGGGGCTTAAGATCCATTCACCCCTCCACTTT.

This clone has a handful of counts. The genes are TRBV11-2 and TRBJ1-6; 7 nucleotides align to TRBD1. Germline V gene data show CDR1 as SGHAT and CDR2 as FQNNGV. V trimming: 5 bases; J trimming: 7 bases; junction bases outside the gene matches: 11. The CDR3 extends over 16 amino acids. The CDR3 here is CASSIAGQDLNSPLHF. CDR3 DNA: TGTGCCAGCAGCATAGCAGGACAGGACCTCAATTCACCCCTCCACTTT.

This chain connects TRBV29-1 to TRBJ1-3, with unresolved D. CDR3 length: 12 residues. The germline gives CDR1 SQVTM, CDR2 ANQGSEA. The ends were cut back, 4 bases at V and 0 bases at J, with 4 bases in the middle. Here the CDR3 reads CSVGYSGNTIYF. CDR3 sequence (DNA): TGCAGCGTTGGGTACTCTGGAAACACCATATATTTT. Together with reference TRBV29-1 and TRBJ1-3, the CDR3 gives the full variable domain: SAVISQKPSRDICQRGTSLTIQCQVDSQVTMMFWYRQQPGQSLTLIATANQGSEATYESGFVIDKFPISRPNLTFSTLTVSNMSPEDSSIYLCSVGYSGNTIYFGEGSWLTVV.

This chain links TRBV19 with TRBJ1-3; D is possibly TRBD1 (6 bases). Germline V gives CDR1 LNHDA, CDR2 SQIVND (reference sequence). The CDR3 length is 13 residues. Trimming took off 4 bases at V and 2 bases at J, with 6 bases between the two ends. Here the CDR3 DNA reads TGTGCCAGTAGTAAGGGGGCTGGAAACACCATATATTTT. This codes for CASSKGAGNTIYF.

The chain carries TRBV13 and TRBJ2-3; 7 bases match TRBD1. CDR1 and CDR2 (germline): PRHDT, FYEKMQ (reference sequence). This CDR3 has 15 amino acids. The trim removed 5 bases at V and 2 bases at J, leaving 7 bases unmatched. The CDR3 DNA reads TGTGCCAGCAGCGTGCTAGGGGGCTCCACAGATACGCAGTATTTT. Residues: CASSVLGGSTDTQYF.